The clone carrying this T cell receptor (beta chain) was seen repeatedly, ten times or more. V was pared by 7 bases and J by 2 bases, with 13 bases between. This CDR3 contains 14 residues. Germline CDR1 reads SNHLY; CDR2 reads FYNNEI. This sample was taken from a study of T cells in Graves' hyperthyroidism and ophthalmopathy. Across the study: Before treatment of any kind, peripheral blood was taken at initial diagnosis.

TCR beta CDR3 regions were amplified from RNA. A first-round RT-PCR of the TCR CDR3 used the HTBI primer set. TCRdb analysed the multiplex PCR reads with MiXCR anew, one entry per CDR3 protein. The sample has 350,000 to 400,000 distinct CDR3 sequences, roughly 13% seen once. The sequence came from a woman aged 55-70 years with Graves' hyperthyroidism. The V gene is TRBV2, the J gene TRBJ2-3; D is uncertain. What was sequenced was blood. CDR3 DNA: TGTGCCAGCAACTATGGTAGCCCCACAGATACGCAGTATTTT. It specifies CASNYGSPTDTQYF.